This T cell receptor beta chain was profiled in a study of patients and donors after allogeneic stem cell transplantation. V dropped 5 bases and J dropped 3 bases, with 14 bases sitting between them. The CDR3 extends over 14 amino acids. CDR1 is LNHDA and CDR2 is SQIVND in the germline V gene (reference sequence). MiXCR was run by TCRdb on the RT-PCR reads, yielding one entry per CDR3 protein. This table has tens of thousands of distinct CDR3 sequences, 4.5% to 5% appearing once. Sequenced: blood, either unsorted or a sorted T cell fraction (not recorded which). The TCR was taken from a human donor who was either an allogeneic HSCT recipient or a stem cell or donor lymphocyte infusion donor (not recorded which). It is not recorded whose cells these are; they may come from a transplant donor. The chain links TRBV19 to TRBJ2-7, with D perhaps assigned TRBD1 or TRBD2 (5 bases each). In DNA form, the CDR3 reads TGTGCCAGTAGTGACAGCTGGGAGAGCTACGAGCAGTACTTC. Translated: CASSDSWESYEQYF. Full variable domain (outside the CDR3, taken from reference TRBV19 and TRBJ2-7): DGGITQSPKYLFRKEGQNVTLSCEQNLNHDAMYWYRQDPGQGLRLIYYSQIVNDFQKGDIAEGYSVSREKKESFPLTVTSAQKNPTAFYLCASSDSWESYEQYFGPGTRLTVT.